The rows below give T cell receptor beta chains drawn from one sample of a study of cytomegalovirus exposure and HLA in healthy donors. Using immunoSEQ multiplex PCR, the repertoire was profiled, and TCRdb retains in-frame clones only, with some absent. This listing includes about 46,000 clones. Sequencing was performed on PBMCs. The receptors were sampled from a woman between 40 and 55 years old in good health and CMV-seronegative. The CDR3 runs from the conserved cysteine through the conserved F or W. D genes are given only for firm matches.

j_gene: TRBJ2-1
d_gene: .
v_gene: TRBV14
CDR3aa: CASSPTHYNEQFF
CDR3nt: TGTGCCAGCAGTCCTACCCACTACAATGAGCAGTTCTTC

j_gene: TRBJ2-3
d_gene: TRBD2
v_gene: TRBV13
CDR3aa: CASSLGGLAGGDTQYF
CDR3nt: TGTGCCAGCAGCTTGGGTGGACTAGCGGGAGGGGATACGCAGTATTTT

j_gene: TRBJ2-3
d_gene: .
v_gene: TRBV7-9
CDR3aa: CASSFSGSTDTQYF
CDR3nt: TGTGCCAGCAGCTTTTCGGGGAGCACAGATACGCAGTATTTT

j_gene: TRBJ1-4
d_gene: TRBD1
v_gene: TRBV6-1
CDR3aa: CASSGVDRGRVVDEKLFF
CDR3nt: TGTGCCAGCAGTGGCGTGGACAGGGGGCGTGTTGTGGATGAAAAACTGTTTTTT

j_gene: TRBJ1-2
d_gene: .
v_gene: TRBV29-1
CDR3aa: CSAVWGPNYGYTF
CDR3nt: TGCAGCGCTGTCTGGGGGCCCAACTATGGCTACACCTTC

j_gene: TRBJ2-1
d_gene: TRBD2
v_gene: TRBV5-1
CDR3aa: CASSLRGLADSSYNEQFF
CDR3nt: TGCGCCAGCAGCTTGAGGGGACTAGCGGATAGCTCCTACAATGAGCAGTTCTTC

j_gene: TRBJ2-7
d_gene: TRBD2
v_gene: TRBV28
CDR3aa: CASSIPSGRALLHF
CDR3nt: TGTGCCAGCAGTATCCCTAGCGGGAGGGCCCTCCTGCACTTC

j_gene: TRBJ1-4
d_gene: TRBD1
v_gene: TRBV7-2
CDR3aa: CASSLAGTEVEKLFF
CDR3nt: TGTGCCAGCAGCTTAGCAGGGACAGAGGTTGAAAAACTGTTTTTT

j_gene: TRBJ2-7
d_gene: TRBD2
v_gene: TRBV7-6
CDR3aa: CASSSASGILGEQYF
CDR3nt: TGTGCCAGCAGCTCTGCTAGCGGGATCCTCGGCGAGCAGTACTTC

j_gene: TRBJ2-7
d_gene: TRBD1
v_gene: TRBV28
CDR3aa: CASTSRDRYEQYF
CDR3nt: TGTGCCAGCACCTCAAGGGACAGATACGAGCAGTACTTC

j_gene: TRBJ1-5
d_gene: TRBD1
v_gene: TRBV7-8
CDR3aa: CASSPDRVGQPQHF
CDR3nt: TGTGCCAGCAGCCCCGACAGGGTTGGTCAGCCCCAGCATTTT

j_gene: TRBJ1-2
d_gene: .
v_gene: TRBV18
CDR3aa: CASSPVTTPNYGYTF
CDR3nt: TGTGCCAGCTCACCAGTGACTACCCCTAACTATGGCTACACCTTC

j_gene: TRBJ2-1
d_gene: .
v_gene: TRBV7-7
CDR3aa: CASSLAWHNEQFF
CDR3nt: TGTGCCAGCAGCTTAGCATGGCACAATGAGCAGTTCTTC

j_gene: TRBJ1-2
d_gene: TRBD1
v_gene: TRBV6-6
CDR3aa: CASSYPGQNYGYTF
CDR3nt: TGTGCCAGCAGTTACCCGGGACAGAACTATGGCTACACCTTC

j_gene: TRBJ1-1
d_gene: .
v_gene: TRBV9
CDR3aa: CASSEGVGTEAFF
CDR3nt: TGTGCCAGCAGCGAGGGGGTAGGGACTGAAGCTTTCTTT

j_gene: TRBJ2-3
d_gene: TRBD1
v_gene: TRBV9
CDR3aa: CASRPSPGQYTDTQYF
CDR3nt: TGTGCCAGCAGACCGAGCCCGGGACAGTACACAGATACGCAGTATTTT

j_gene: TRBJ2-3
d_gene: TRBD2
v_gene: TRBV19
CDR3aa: CASSIRLAADTQYF
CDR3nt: TGTGCCAGTAGTATTCGACTAGCCGCAGATACGCAGTATTTT

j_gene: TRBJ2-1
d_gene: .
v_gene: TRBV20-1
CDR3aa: CSAKNNEQFF
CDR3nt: TGCAGTGCCAAAAACAATGAGCAGTTCTTC

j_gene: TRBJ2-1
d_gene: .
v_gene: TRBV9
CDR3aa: CASSSLQVSNEQFF
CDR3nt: TGTGCCAGCAGCTCCCTACAGGTCTCCAATGAGCAGTTCTTC

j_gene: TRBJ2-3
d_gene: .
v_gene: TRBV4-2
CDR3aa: CASSPTPPAALTDTQYF
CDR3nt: TGTGCCAGCAGCCCCACCCCCCCAGCGGCACTCACAGATACGCAGTATTTT

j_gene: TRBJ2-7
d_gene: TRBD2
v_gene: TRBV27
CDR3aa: CASSRSGGSIDEQYF
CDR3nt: TGTGCCAGCAGTCGTTCGGGCGGGAGCATCGACGAGCAGTACTTC

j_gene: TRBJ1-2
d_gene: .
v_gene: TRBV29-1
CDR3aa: CSVGGGANYGYTF
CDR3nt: TGCAGCGTTGGAGGCGGAGCTAACTATGGCTACACCTTC

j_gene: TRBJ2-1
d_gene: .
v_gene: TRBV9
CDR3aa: CASSVEDSGNYEQFF
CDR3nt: TGTGCCAGCAGCGTAGAGGATAGCGGCAATTATGAGCAGTTCTTC

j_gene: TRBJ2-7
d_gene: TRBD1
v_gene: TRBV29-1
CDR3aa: CSVGPGQGAHEQYF
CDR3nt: TGCAGCGTAGGTCCGGGACAGGGGGCCCACGAGCAGTACTTC

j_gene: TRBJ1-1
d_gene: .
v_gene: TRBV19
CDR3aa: CASSIAGGTEAFF
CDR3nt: TGTGCCAGTAGTATAGCGGGGGGCACTGAAGCTTTCTTT

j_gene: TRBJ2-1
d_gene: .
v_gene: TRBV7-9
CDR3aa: CASSQIGGPASNEQFF
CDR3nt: TGTGCCAGCAGCCAAATCGGGGGGCCAGCCTCTAATGAGCAGTTCTTC

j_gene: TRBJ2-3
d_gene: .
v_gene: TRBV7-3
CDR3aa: CASSLTAGKYTDTQYF
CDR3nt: TGTGCCAGCAGCTTAACGGCAGGGAAGTACACAGATACGCAGTATTTT

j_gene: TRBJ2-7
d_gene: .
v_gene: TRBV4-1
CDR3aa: CASSQGYWVGRGIHEQYF
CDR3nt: TGCGCCAGCAGCCAAGGATATTGGGTCGGCAGGGGAATCCACGAGCAGTACTTC

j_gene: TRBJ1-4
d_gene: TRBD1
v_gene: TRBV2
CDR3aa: CASSAQGAKGEKLFF
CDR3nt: TGTGCCAGCAGTGCTCAGGGGGCGAAAGGTGAAAAACTGTTTTTT

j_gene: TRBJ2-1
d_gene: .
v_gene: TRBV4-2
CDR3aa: CASSQDRQGVLNEQFF
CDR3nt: TGTGCCAGCAGCCAAGATCGGCAGGGCGTGCTCAATGAGCAGTTCTTC

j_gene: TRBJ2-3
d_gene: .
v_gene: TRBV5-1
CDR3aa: CASSGTVSTDTQYF
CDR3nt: TGCGCCAGCAGTGGCACAGTTTCCACAGATACGCAGTATTTT

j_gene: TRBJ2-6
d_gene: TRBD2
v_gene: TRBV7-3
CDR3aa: CASSLRFAGLAGGSSGANVLTF
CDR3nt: TGTGCCAGCAGCTTACGCTTTGCGGGACTAGCGGGAGGTAGCTCTGGGGCCAACGTCCTGACTTTC

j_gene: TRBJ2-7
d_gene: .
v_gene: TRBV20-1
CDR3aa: CSAFITYEQYF
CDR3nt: TGCAGTGCTTTTATAACATACGAGCAGTACTTC

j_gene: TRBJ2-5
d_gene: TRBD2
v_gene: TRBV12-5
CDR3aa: CASGLGLAGVVQETQYF
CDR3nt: TGTGCTAGTGGGCTCGGACTAGCGGGAGTGGTCCAAGAGACCCAGTACTTC

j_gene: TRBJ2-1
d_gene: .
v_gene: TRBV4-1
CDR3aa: CASSPTGLYNEQFF
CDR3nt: TGCGCCAGCAGCCCGACGGGACTCTACAATGAGCAGTTCTTC

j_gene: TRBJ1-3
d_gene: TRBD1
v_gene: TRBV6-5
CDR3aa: CASKREGASGNTIYF
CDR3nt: TGTGCCAGCAAGCGGGAGGGGGCCTCTGGAAACACCATATATTTT

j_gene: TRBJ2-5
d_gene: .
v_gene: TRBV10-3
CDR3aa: CAISGQGVETQYF
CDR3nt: TGTGCCATCAGTGGTCAGGGTGTGGAGACCCAGTACTTC

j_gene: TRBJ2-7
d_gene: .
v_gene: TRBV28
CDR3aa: CASRSSSYEQYF
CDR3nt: TGTGCCAGCAGATCCAGCTCCTACGAGCAGTACTTC

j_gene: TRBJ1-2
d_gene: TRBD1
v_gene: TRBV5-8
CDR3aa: CASSFLTGDYGYTF
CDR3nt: TGTGCCAGCAGCTTCCTGACAGGGGACTATGGCTACACCTTC

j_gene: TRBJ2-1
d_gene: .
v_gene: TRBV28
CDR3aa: CASSLSALSSYNEQFF
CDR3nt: TGTGCCAGCAGTTTATCCGCACTAAGCTCCTACAATGAGCAGTTCTTC

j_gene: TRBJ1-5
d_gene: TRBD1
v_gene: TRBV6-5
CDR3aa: CDKMPGTGNNQPQHF
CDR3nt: TGTGACAAAATGCCCGGGACAGGGAATAATCAGCCCCAGCATTTT

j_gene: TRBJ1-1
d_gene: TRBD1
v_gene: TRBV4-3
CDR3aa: CASSQADRGRGTEAFF
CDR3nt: TGCGCCAGCAGCCAAGCCGACAGGGGCAGAGGTACTGAAGCTTTCTTT

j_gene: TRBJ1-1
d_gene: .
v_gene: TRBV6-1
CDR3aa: CASSELYVAAMNTEAFF
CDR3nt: TGTGCCAGCAGTGAACTTTATGTAGCGGCCATGAACACTGAAGCTTTCTTT

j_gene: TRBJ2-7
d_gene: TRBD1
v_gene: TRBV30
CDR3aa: CAWRGQGAPYEQYF
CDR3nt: TGTGCCTGGCGCGGACAGGGGGCGCCCTACGAGCAGTACTTC

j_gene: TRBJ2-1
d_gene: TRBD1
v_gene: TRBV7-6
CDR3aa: CASSSPSRDRYNEQFF
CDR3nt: TGTGCCAGCAGCTCGCCCTCCAGGGACAGATACAATGAGCAGTTCTTC

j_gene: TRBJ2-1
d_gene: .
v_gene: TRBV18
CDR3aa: CASSPRDTYNEQFF
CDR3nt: TGTGCCAGCTCACCCCGGGACACCTACAATGAGCAGTTCTTC

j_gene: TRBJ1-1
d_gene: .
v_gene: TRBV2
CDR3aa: CASAQENTEAFF
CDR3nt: TGTGCCAGCGCCCAGGAAAACACTGAAGCTTTCTTT

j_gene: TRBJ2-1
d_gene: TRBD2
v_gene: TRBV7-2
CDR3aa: CASSSASGTYNEQFF
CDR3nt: TGTGCCAGCAGCTCGGCTAGCGGTACCTACAATGAGCAGTTCTTC